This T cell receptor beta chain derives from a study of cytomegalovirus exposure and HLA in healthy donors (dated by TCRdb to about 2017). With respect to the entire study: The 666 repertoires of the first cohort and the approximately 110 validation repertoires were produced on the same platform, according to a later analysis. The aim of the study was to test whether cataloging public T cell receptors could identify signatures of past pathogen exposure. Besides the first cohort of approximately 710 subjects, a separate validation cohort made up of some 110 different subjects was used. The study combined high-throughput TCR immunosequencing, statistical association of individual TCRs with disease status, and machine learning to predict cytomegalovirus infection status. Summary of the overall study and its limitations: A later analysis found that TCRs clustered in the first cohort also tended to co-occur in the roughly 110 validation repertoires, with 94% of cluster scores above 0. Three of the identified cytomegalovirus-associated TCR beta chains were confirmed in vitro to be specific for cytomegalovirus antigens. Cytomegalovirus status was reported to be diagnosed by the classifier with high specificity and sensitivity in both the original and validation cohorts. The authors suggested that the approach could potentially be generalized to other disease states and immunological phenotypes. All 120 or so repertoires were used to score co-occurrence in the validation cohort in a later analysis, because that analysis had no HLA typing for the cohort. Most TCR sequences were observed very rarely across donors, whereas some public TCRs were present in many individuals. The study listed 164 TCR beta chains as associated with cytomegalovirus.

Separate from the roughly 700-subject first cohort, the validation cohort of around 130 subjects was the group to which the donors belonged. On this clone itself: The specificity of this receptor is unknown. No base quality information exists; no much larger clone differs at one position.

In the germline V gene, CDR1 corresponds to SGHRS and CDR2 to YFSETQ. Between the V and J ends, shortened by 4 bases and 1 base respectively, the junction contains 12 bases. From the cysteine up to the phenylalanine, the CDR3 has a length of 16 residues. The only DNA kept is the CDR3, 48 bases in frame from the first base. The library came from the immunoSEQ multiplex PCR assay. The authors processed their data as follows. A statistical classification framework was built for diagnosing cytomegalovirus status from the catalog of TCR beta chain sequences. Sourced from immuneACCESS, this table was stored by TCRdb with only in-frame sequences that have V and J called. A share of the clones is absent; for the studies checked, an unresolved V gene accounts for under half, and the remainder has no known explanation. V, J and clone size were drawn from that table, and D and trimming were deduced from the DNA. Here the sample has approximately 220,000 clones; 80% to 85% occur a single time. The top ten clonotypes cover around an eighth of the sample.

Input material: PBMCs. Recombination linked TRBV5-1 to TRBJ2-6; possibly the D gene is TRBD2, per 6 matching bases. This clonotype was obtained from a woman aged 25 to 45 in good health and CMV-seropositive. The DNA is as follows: TGCGCCAGCAGCCGGACTAAAATTTCTGGGGCCAACGTCCTGACTTTC. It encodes CASSRTKISGANVLTF.